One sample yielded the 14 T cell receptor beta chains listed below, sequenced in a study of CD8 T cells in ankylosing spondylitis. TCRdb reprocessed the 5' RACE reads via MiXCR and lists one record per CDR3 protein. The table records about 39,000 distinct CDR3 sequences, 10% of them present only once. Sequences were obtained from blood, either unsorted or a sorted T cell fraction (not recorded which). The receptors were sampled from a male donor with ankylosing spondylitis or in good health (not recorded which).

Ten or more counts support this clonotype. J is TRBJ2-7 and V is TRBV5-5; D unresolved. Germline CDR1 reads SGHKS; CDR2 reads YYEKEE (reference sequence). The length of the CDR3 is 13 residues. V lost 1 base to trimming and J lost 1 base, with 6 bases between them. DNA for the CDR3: TGTGCCAGCAGCTTGTTAGGTTCCTACGAGCAGTACTTC. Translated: CASSLLGSYEQYF.

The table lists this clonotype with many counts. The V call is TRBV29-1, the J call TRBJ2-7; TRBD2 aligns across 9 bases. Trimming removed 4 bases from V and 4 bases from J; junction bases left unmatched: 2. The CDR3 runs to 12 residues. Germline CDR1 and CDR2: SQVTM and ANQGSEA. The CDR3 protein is CSVVSGSYEQYF. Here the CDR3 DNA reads TGCAGCGTTGTTAGCGGGAGTTACGAGCAGTACTTC.

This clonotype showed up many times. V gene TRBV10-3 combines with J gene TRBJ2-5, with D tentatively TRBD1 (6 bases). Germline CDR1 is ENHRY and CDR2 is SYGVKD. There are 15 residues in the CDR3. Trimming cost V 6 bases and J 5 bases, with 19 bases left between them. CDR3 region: CAIREGQTSWETQYF. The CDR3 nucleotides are TGTGCCATCAGAGAAGGACAGACCTCATGGGAGACCCAGTACTTC.

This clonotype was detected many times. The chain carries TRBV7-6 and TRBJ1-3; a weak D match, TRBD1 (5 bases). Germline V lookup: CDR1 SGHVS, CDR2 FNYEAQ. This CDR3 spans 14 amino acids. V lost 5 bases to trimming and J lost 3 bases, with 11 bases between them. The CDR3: CASSPQGGGNTIYF. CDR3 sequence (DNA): TGTGCCAGCAGCCCCCAGGGTGGTGGAAACACCATATATTTT. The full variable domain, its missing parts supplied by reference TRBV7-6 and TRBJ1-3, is GAGVSQSPRYKVTKRGQDVALRCDPISGHVSLYWYRQALGQGPEFLTYFNYEAQQDKSGLPNDRFSAERPEGSISTLTIQRTEQRDSAMYRCASSPQGGGNTIYFGEGSWLTVV.

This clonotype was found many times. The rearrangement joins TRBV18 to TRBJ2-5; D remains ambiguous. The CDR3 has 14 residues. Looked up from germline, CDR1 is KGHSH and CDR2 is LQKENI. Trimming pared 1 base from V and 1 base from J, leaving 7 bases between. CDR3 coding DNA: TGTGCCAGCTCACCACAAGCCCCCCAAGAGACCCAGTACTTC. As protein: CASSPQAPQETQYF. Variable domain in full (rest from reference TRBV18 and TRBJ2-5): NAGVMQNPRHLVRRRGQEARLRCSPMKGHSHVYWYRQLPEEGLKFMVYLQKENIIDESGMPKERFSAEFPKEGPSILRIQQVVRGDSAAYFCASSPQAPQETQYFGPGTRLLVL.

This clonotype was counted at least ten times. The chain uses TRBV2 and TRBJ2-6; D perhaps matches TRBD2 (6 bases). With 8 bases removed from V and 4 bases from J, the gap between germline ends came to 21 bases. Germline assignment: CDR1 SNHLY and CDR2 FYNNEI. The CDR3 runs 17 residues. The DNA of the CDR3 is TGTGCCAGCGGTGCGGGGCTGGTTTTCGCCGGGGCCAACGTCCTGACTTTC. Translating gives CASGAGLVFAGANVLTF. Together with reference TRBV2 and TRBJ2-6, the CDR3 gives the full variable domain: EPEVTQTPSHQVTQMGQEVILRCVPISNHLYFYWYRQILGQKVEFLVSFYNNEISEKSEIFDDQFSVERPDGSNFTLKIRSTKLEDSAMYFCASGAGLVFAGANVLTFGAGSRLTVL.

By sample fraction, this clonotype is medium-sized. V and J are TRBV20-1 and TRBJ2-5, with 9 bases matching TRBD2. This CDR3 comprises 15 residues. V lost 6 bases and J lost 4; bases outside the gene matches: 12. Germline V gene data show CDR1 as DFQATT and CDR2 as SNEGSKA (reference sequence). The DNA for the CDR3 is TGCAGTGCCAAGGGGGGAAGCGGGAGGTTAGAGACCCAGTACTTC. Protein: CSAKGGSGRLETQYF.

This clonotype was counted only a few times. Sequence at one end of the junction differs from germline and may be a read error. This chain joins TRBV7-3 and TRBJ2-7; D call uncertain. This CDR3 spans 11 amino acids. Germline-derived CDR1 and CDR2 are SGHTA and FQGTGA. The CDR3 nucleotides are TGTGCCAGCAGCTCCCGCCCGCCACGGCACTTC. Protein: CASSSRPPRHF.

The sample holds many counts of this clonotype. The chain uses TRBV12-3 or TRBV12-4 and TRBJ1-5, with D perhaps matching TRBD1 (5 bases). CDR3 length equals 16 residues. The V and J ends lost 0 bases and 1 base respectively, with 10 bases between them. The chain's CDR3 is CASSLAQGMSNQPQHF. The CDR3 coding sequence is TGTGCCAGCAGTTTAGCGCAGGGAATGAGCAATCAGCCCCAGCATTTT.

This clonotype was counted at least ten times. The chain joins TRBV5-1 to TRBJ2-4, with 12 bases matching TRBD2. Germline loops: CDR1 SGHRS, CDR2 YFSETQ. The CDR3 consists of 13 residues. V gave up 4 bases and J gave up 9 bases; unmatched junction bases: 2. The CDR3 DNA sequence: TGCGCCAGCAGCCCTAGCGGGAGGGGCATTCAGTACTTC. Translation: CASSPSGRGIQYF.

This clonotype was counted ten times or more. The CDR3 coding sequence is TGTGCCAGCAGCGACAGGGGGGGGGATGCTTTCTTT. It specifies CASSDRGGDAFF. The chain carries TRBV6-5 and TRBJ1-1; 9 nucleotides align to TRBD1. This CDR3 is built from 12 residues. Germline CDR1 reads MNHEY; CDR2 reads SVGAGI. Germline trimming cut 6 bases from V and 11 bases from J; bases unmatched to any gene: 7.

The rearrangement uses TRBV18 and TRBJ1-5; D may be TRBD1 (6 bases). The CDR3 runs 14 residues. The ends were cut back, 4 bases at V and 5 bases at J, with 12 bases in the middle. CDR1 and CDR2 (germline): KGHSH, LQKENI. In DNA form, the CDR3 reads TGTGCCAGCTCACTCCAGGGGTACTATCAGCCCCAGCATTTT. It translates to CASSLQGYYQPQHF.

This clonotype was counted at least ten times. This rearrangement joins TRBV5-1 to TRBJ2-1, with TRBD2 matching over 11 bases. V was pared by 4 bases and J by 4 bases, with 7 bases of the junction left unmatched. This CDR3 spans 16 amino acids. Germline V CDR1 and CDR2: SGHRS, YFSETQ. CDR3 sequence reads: CASSPLGTSGYNEQFF. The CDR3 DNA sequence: TGCGCCAGCAGCCCTCTAGGGACTAGCGGTTACAATGAGCAGTTCTTC.

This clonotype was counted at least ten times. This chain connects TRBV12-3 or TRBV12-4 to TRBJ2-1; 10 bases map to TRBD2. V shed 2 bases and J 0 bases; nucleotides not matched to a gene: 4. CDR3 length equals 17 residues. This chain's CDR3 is CASSLISGRSSYNEQFF. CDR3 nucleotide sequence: TGTGCCAGCAGTTTAATTAGCGGGAGGAGCTCCTACAATGAGCAGTTCTTC.